The 18 T cell receptor beta chains reported below all come from one sample, sequenced in a study of breast tumors, draining lymph nodes, adjacent tissues. Breast cancer patients provided tissue from their axillary draining lymph nodes. Via MiXCR, TCRdb re-called the multiplex PCR reads, giving one row per CDR3 protein. The sample shows about 200,000 distinct CDR3 sequences, roughly a third of them seen only once. The sample comprised axillary lymph node tissue. The receptor set was obtained from a female donor with breast cancer. Some clones in this sample may be carry-over from other donors' samples.

This clonotype showed up just once. This chain links TRBV28 with TRBJ1-5, with 9 bases aligning to TRBD1. The V gene end was trimmed by 8 bases and the J gene end by 6 bases; junction bases not matched to a gene: 14. Germline loops: CDR1 MDHEN, CDR2 SYDVKM. CDR3 length: 16 amino acids. The CDR3: CASGRAGQGLGQPQHF. Here the CDR3 DNA reads TGTGCCAGCGGTCGTGCCGGACAGGGGTTAGGTCAGCCCCAGCATTTT.

As regards this clonotype: A read error is possible here, since a much larger clone lies one base away. The V gene is TRBV5-1, the J gene TRBJ2-7; the D call may be TRBD1 or TRBD2 (6 bases each). The CDR3 is made up of 14 amino acids. Germline V CDR1 and CDR2: SGHRS, YFSETQ. The germline V and J ends were trimmed by 0 bases and 6 bases, with 13 bases remaining between them. CDR3 sequence: CASSLAAGDCEQYF. In DNA form, the CDR3 reads TGCGCCAGCAGCTTGGCCGCAGGGGACTGCGAGCAGTACTTC.

The rearrangement joins TRBV9 to TRBJ2-7; no clear D gene. The ends were cut back, 8 bases at V and 0 bases at J, with 12 bases in the middle. This CDR3 region has 13 residues. Germline V gives CDR1 SGDLS, CDR2 YYNGEE. CDR3 nucleotides: TGTGCCAGTGACTTAGGAAGCTCCTACGAGCAGTACTTC. Translating it yields CASDLGSSYEQYF.

This clonotype was seen at least ten times. The chain uses TRBV10-3 and TRBJ1-2; a weak D match, TRBD1 (5 bases). The germline CDR1 and CDR2 sequences are ENHRY and SYGVKD. The V and J ends lost 0 bases and 4 bases respectively, with 9 bases between them. The CDR3 spans 14 residues. Written as DNA, the CDR3 is TGTGCCATCAGTGAGTCAGGGGCCTCCTATGGCTACACCTTC. This gives the protein CAISESGASYGYTF.

This clonotype was recorded at least ten times. The rearrangement joins TRBV7-8 to TRBJ1-4, with 8 bases lining up with TRBD1. The CDR3 has 15 amino acids. The V and J ends lost 5 bases and 7 bases, in that order; junction bases with no gene match: 9. CDR1 SGHVS and CDR2 FQNEAQ come from the germline V gene. CDR3 loop: CASSISTGVGEKLFF. CDR3 coding DNA: TGTGCCAGCAGCATATCGACAGGGGTCGGTGAAAAACTGTTTTTT.

Concerning this clonotype: A single base separates this from a much larger clone, so it may be a read error. The V gene is TRBV11-3, the J gene TRBJ2-2, with D maybe TRBD2 (5 bases). The CDR3 has 15 amino acids. Per germline, CDR1 SGHNT and CDR2 YENEEA. V dropped 5 bases and J dropped 2 bases, with 12 bases sitting between them. The DNA for the CDR3 is TGTGCCAGCAGCGAGGGCCACCGAAACACCGGGGAGCTGTTTTTT. Protein product: CASSEGHRNTGELFF. Drawing the rest from reference TRBV11-3 and TRBJ2-2, the complete variable domain is EAGVVQSPRYKIIEKKQPVAFWCNPISGHNTLYWYLQNLGQGPELLIRYENEEAVDDSQLPKDRFSAERLKGVDSTLKIQPAELGDSAVYLCASSEGHRNTGELFFGEGSRLTVL.

The chain couples TRBV7-2 to TRBJ2-7; 10 nucleotides line up with TRBD1. CDR1 is SGHTA, CDR2 FQGNSA, per germline. The CDR3 is made up of 15 amino acids. Trimming took 5 bases from V and 4 from J; bases not matched to a gene: 8. CDR3 bases: TGTGCCAGCAGCCCCTACCGGACAGGGGGTTACGAGCAGTACTTC. Amino acids: CASSPYRTGGYEQYF. The full variable domain, in which reference TRBV7-2 and TRBJ2-7 provide the parts outside the CDR3, is GAGVSQSPSNKVTEKGKDVELRCDPISGHTALYWYRQSLGQGLEFLIYFQGNSAPDKSGLPSDRFSAERTGGSVSTLTIQRTQQEDSAVYLCASSPYRTGGYEQYFGPGTRLTVT.

V usage is TRBV20-1 and J usage is TRBJ2-1, with D perhaps matching TRBD2 (5 bases). Trimming took 0 bases from V and 12 from J, leaving 24 bases between them. CDR3 length: 16 residues. CDR1 is DFQATT and CDR2 is SNEGSKA in the germline V gene (reference sequence). The CDR3 nucleotides read TGCAGTGCTAGAGAACGACGGCCCTCTAGCACAGATACGCAGTTCTTC. This encodes CSARERRPSSTDTQFF.

The rearrangement joins TRBV11-2 to TRBJ1-4, with 9 bases fitting TRBD1. Germline CDR1 and CDR2: SGHAT and FQNNGV. Trimming removed 5 bases from V and 7 bases from J; junction bases left unmatched: 17. The CDR3 has 18 residues. CDR3 nucleotide sequence: TGTGCCAGCAGCACCCGACCCCGGGGGACAGGGAGGGCTGAAAAACTGTTTTTT. Its protein is CASSTRPRGTGRAEKLFF.

The J gene is TRBJ2-7, the V gene TRBV6-5; 8 nucleotides agree with TRBD1. CDR3 length equals 15 residues. The germline CDR1 and CDR2 sequences are MNHEY and SVGAGI. V gave up 6 bases and J gave up 2 bases; unmatched junction bases: 9. CDR3 in amino acids: CASSDGTGYTYEQYF. In DNA form, the CDR3 reads TGTGCCAGCAGCGATGGGACAGGTTATACCTACGAGCAGTACTTC.

As for this clonotype: One end of the junction fails to match germline, which may point to a read error. The V and J genes are TRBV19 and TRBJ1-3; D not certain. Germline V gene sequence: CDR1 LNHDA, CDR2 SQIVND (reference sequence). The CDR3 consists of 17 residues. CDR3 in DNA: TGTGCCAGTAGTATAGCTTCGGGAGGACGCTCTGGATACACCATATATTTT. Translating gives CASSIASGGRSGYTIYF.

For this clonotype: A much larger clone lies a single base off, so this may be a read error. The rearrangement links TRBV4-1 to TRBJ2-1; a weak D match, TRBD1 (5 bases). Germline V gene sequence: CDR1 MGHRA, CDR2 YSYEKL. The CDR3 spans 14 residues. Between the trimmed V and J ends, which lost 0 bases and 8 bases, there was a span of 11 bases. The CDR3 DNA reads TGCGCCAGCAGCCAAGAAACAGGTCCGGATGAGCAGTTCTTC. Its protein product is CASSQETGPDEQFF.

This clonotype showed up many times. The chain couples TRBV7-2 to TRBJ2-3, with D tentatively TRBD1 or TRBD2 (7 bases each). V was cut by 2 bases and J by 5 bases, with 17 bases left in between. CDR1 is SGHTA, CDR2 FQGNSA, per germline. The CDR3 is made up of 16 amino acids. The CDR3 region has the DNA TGTGCCAGCAGCTTACAGGGGGGAGGGCAAGAAGATACGCAGTATTTT. Its protein is CASSLQGGGQEDTQYF.

This clonotype was counted many times. This chain connects TRBV6-6 to TRBJ2-3; D might be TRBD2 (5 bases). Germline V CDR1 and CDR2: MNHNY, SVGAGI (reference sequence). V lost 6 bases, J lost 5 bases, and 15 bases lay in between. The CDR3 spans 14 residues. CDR3 residues: CASRPNQAGDTQYF. CDR3 nucleotides: TGTGCCAGCAGACCCAATCAGGCGGGAGATACGCAGTATTTT.

This clonotype was seen repeatedly, ten times or more. V usage is TRBV7-2 and J usage is TRBJ2-2; TRBD2 agrees at 9 bases. The trim removed 5 bases at V and 4 bases at J, leaving 11 bases unmatched. CDR1 is SGHTA, CDR2 FQGNSA, per germline. The CDR3 extends over 17 amino acids. CDR3 bases: TGTGCCAGCAGCCCCGTCGGCGGGGGGGCCGGCACCGGGGAGCTGTTTTTT. Translation: CASSPVGGGAGTGELFF.

This clonotype was counted at least ten times. The V call is TRBV4-1, the J call TRBJ2-1, with TRBD2 matching over 11 bases. The CDR3 consists of 16 residues. Germline CDR1 and CDR2: MGHRA and YSYEKL. The V gene end was trimmed by 4 bases and the J gene end by 8 bases; junction bases not matched to a gene: 10. The CDR3 here is CASSPLLAGGGDEQFF. The DNA of the CDR3 is TGCGCCAGCAGCCCCCTCCTAGCGGGAGGAGGCGATGAGCAGTTCTTC.

This clonotype was found many times. A much bigger clone sits one base away, suggesting this may be a read error. The V and J genes are TRBV20-1 and TRBJ2-1; unclear D gene. In germline, CDR1 is DFQATT, CDR2 SNEGSKA (reference sequence). This CDR3 has 11 residues. The chain's CDR3 is CSASPYNEQSF. The DNA for the CDR3 is TGCAGTGCTAGTCCCTACAATGAGCAGTCCTTC.

This clonotype was counted between two and nine times. V usage is TRBV7-8 and J usage is TRBJ2-3; 9 bases line up with TRBD1. Germline V CDR1 and CDR2: SGHVS, FQNEAQ. CDR3 length equals 14 residues. The CDR3 coding sequence is TGTGCTAGTCGCCGGGACAGGGGCACAGATACGCAGTATTTT. Its translation: CASRRDRGTDTQYF.